This T cell receptor beta chain was identified in a study of blood T cell repertoires in COVID-19. The wider study: Recovered status applied to Cohort 3 donors who had two consecutive negative PCRs. It also applied to those with clearance or with symptom resolution. T cells, B-cell-depleted T cells, or PBMCs supplied cDNA or gDNA.

In assigning cohorts, the study relied on participant-reported clinical history. In the source study's methods: By means of reference gene primer amplification, nucleated cell counts were estimated. TCRdb's copy holds only in-frame clones and misses some; the assay was immunoSEQ multiplex PCR. V and J calls and clone size are as listed in that table; D and trimming were resolved from the DNA. The table shows roughly 210,000 clones, with around 86% occurring only once. What was sequenced was PBMCs or T cells enriched from blood (not recorded which). This clonotype originated in a man aged 25 to 40 in a cohort exposed to, infected with or recovered from COVID-19 (not recorded which).

This CDR3 reads CASSLTQGSLNTEAFF. CDR3 sequence (DNA): TGTGCCAGCAGCTTAACCCAGGGATCCTTGAACACTGAAGCTTTCTTT. This chain uses TRBV7-9 with TRBJ1-1; tentatively, D is TRBD1 (5 bases). With 2 bases removed from V and 0 bases from J, the gap between germline ends came to 13 bases. In germline, CDR1 is SEHNR, CDR2 FQNEAQ (reference sequence). This CDR3 comprises 16 residues.